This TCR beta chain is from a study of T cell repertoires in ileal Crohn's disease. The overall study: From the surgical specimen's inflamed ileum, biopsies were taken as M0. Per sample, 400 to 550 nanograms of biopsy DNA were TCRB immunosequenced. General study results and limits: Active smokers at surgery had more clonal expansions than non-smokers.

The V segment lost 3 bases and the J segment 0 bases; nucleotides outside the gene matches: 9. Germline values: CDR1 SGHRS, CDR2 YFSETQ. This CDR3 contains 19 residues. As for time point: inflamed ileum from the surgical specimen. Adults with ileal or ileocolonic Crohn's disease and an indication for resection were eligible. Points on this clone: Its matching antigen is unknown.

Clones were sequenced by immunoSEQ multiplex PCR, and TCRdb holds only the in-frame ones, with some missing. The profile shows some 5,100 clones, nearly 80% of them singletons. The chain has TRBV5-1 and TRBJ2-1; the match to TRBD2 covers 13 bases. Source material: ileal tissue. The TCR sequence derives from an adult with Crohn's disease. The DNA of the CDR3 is TGCGCCAGCAGCTCGCCGACTAGCGGGGGGTGGGGCTCCTACAATGAGCAGTTCTTC. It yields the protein CASSSPTSGGWGSYNEQFF.